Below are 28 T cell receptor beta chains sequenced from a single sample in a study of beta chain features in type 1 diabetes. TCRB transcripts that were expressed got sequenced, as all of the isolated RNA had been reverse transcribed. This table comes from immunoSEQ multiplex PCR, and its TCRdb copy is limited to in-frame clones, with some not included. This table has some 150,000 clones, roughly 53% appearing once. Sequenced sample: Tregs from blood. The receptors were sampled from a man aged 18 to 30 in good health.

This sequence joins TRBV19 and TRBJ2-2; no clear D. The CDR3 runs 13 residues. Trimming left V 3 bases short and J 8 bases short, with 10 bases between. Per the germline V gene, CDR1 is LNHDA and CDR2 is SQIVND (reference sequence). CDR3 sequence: CASSIRAPGELFF. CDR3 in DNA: TGTGCCAGTAGTATTCGAGCCCCTGGGGAGCTGTTTTTT.

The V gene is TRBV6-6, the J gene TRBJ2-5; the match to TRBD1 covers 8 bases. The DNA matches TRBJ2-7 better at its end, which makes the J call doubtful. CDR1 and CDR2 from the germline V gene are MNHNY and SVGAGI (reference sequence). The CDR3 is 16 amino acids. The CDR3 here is CASSTSGTGGIYEQYF. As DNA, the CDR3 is TGTGCCAGCAGTACCTCGGGAACAGGGGGTATTTACGAGCAGTACTTC.

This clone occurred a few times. CDR3 nucleotides: TGTGCCAGCAGTTTTGGGCAGGGGGGAAACACCGGGGAGCTGTTTTTT. Its translation is CASSFGQGGNTGELFF. V is TRBV28 and J is TRBJ2-2, with D possibly matching TRBD1 (7 bases). The germline CDR1 and CDR2 sequences are MDHEN and SYDVKM. V lost 3 bases to trimming and J lost 2 bases, with 13 bases between them. This CDR3 comprises 16 residues.

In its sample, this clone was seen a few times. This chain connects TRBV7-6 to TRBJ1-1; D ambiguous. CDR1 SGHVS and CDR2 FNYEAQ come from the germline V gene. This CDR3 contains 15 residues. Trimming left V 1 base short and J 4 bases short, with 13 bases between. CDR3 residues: CASSLDLVGSTEAFF. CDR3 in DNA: TGTGCCAGCAGCTTAGACCTGGTAGGGAGCACTGAAGCTTTCTTT. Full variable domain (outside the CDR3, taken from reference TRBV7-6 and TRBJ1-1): GAGVSQSPRYKVTKRGQDVALRCDPISGHVSLYWYRQALGQGPEFLTYFNYEAQQDKSGLPNDRFSAERPEGSISTLTIQRTEQRDSAMYRCASSLDLVGSTEAFFGQGTRLTVV.

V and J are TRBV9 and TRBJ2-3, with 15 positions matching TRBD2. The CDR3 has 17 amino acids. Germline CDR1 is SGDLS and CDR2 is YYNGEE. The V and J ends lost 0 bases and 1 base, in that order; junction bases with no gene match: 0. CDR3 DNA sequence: TGTGCCAGCAGCGTAGGGACTAGCGGGAGGGGCACAGATACGCAGTATTTT. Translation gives CASSVGTSGRGTDTQYF.

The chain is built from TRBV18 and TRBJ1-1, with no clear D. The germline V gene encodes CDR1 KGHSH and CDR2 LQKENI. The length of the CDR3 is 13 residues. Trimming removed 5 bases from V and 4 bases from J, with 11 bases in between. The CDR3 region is CASSTTPGTEAFF. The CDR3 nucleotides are TGTGCCAGCTCAACGACCCCGGGCACTGAAGCTTTCTTT.

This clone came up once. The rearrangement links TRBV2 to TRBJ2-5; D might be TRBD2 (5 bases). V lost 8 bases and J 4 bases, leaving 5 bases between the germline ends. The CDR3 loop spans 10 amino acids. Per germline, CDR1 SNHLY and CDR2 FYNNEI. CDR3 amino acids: CASRGETQYF. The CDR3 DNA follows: TGTGCCAGCCGGGGAGAGACCCAGTACTTC. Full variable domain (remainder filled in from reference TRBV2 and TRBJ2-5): EPEVTQTPSHQVTQMGQEVILRCVPISNHLYFYWYRQILGQKVEFLVSFYNNEISEKSEIFDDQFSVERPDGSNFTLKIRSTKLEDSAMYFCASRGETQYFGPGTRLLVL.

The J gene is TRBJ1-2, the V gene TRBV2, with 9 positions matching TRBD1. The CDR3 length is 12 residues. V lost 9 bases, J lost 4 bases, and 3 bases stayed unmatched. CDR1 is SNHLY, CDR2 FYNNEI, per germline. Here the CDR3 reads CASRQGGYGYTF. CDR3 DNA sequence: TGTGCCAGTAGACAGGGGGGCTATGGCTACACCTTC.

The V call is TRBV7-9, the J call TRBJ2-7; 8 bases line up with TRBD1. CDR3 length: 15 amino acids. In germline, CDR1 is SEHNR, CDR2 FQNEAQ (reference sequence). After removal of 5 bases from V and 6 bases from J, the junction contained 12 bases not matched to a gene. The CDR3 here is CASSNRGQVSVEQYF. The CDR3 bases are TGTGCCAGCAGCAATAGGGGACAGGTGTCGGTCGAGCAGTACTTC.

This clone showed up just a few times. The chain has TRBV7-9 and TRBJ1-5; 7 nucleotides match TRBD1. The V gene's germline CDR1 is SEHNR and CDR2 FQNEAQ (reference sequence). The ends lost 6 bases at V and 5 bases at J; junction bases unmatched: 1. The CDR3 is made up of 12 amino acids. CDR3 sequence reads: CASRQGYQPQHF. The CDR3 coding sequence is TGTGCCAGCAGACAGGGGTATCAGCCCCAGCATTTT.

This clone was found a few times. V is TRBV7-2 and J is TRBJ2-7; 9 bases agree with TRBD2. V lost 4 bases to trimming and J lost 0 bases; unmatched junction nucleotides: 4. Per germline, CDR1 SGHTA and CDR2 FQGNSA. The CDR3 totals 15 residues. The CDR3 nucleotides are TGTGCCAGCAGCTGGGATAGCGGGGGCTCCTACGAGCAGTACTTC. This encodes CASSWDSGGSYEQYF. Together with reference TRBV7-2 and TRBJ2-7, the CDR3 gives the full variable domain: GAGVSQSPSNKVTEKGKDVELRCDPISGHTALYWYRQSLGQGLEFLIYFQGNSAPDKSGLPSDRFSAERTGGSVSTLTIQRTQQEDSAVYLCASSWDSGGSYEQYFGPGTRLTVT.

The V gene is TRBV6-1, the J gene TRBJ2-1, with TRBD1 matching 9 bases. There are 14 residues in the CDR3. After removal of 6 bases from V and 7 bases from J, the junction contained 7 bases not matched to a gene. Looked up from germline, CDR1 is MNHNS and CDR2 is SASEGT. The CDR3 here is CASRRTGAPNEQFF. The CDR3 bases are TGTGCCAGCAGAAGGACAGGGGCACCAAATGAGCAGTTCTTC.

CDR3 DNA sequence: TGTGCCAGTAACCCCAGACAGGGGCACAATGAAGCTTTCTTT. Its translation is CASNPRQGHNEAFF. This chain links TRBV19 with TRBJ1-1; TRBD1 agrees at 8 bases. CDR1 and CDR2 from the germline V gene are LNHDA and SQIVND (reference sequence). V was pared by 7 bases and J by 7 bases, with 11 bases of the junction left unmatched. This CDR3 is built from 14 residues.

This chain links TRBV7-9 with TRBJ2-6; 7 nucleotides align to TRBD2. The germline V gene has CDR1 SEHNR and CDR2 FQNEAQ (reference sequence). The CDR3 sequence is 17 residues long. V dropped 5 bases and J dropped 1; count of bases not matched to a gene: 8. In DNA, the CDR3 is TGTGCCAGCAGCCCCCGGGGAGGGTGGTCTGGGGCCAACGTCCTGACTTTC. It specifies CASSPRGGWSGANVLTF.

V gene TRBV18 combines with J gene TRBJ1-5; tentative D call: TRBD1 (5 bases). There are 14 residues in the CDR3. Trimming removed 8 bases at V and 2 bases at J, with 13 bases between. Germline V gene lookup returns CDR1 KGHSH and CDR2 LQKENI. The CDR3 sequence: CASQGGVGNQPQHF. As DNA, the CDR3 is TGTGCCAGCCAGGGTGGAGTGGGCAATCAGCCCCAGCATTTT.

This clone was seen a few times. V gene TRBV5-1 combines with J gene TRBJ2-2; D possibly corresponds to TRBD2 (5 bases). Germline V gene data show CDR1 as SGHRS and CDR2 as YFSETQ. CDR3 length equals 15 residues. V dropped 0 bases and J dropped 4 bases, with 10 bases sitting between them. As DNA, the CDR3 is TGCGCCAGCAGCTTGGCCGGGGTTCCCACCGGGGAGCTGTTTTTT. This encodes CASSLAGVPTGELFF.

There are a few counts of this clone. CDR3 in amino acids: CASSLSRVYGYTF. DNA of the CDR3: TGTGCCAGCAGTTTGAGCAGGGTATATGGCTACACCTTC. The chain uses TRBV28 and TRBJ1-2; a possible D gene is TRBD1 (5 bases). Looked up from germline, CDR1 is MDHEN and CDR2 is SYDVKM. This CDR3 is built from 13 residues. V lost 3 bases and J 5 bases, leaving 10 bases between the germline ends.

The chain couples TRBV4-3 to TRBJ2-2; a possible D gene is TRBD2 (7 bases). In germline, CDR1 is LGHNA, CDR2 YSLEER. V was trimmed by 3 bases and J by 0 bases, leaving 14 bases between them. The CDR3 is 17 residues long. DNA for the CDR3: TGCGCCAGCAGCCAGGGGGGGCAGGGAGCGAACACCGGGGAGCTGTTTTTT. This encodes CASSQGGQGANTGELFF.

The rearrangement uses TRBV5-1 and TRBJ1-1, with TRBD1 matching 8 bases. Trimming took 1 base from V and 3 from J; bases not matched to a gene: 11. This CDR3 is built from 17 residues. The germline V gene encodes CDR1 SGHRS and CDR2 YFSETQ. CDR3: CASSLIQGARVYTEAFF. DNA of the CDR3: TGCGCCAGCAGCTTGATCCAGGGGGCGCGGGTCTACACTGAAGCTTTCTTT.

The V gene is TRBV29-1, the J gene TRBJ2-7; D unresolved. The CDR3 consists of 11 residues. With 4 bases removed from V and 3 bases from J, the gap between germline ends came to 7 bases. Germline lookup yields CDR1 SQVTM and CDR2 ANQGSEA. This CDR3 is CSVVRSYEQYF. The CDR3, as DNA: TGCAGCGTTGTTAGAAGCTACGAGCAGTACTTC.

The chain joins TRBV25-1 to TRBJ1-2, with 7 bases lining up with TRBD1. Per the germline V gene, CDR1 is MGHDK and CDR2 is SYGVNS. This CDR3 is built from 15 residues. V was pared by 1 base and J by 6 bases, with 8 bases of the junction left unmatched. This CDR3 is CASSESHRGVHGYTF. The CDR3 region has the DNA TGTGCCAGCAGTGAATCCCACAGGGGAGTTCATGGCTACACCTTC.

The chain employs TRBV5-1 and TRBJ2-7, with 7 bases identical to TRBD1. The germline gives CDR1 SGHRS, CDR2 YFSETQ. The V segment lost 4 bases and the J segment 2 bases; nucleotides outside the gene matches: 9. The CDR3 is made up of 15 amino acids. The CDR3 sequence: CASSVQPGTAYEQYF. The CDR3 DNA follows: TGCGCCAGCAGCGTACAACCCGGGACAGCCTACGAGCAGTACTTC.

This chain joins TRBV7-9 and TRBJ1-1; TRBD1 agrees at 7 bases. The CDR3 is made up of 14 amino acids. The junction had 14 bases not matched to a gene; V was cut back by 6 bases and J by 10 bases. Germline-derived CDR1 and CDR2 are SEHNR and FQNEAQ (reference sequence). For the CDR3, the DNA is TGTGCCAGCAGTTCTCAGGGGGTCGGGCGTGGAGCTTTCTTT. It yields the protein CASSSQGVGRGAFF.

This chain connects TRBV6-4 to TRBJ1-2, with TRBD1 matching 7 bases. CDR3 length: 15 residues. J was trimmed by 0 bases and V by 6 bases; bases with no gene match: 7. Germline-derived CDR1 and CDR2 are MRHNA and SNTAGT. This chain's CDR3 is CASRMGQSPNYGYTF. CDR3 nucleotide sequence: TGTGCCAGCAGAATGGGACAGAGCCCTAACTATGGCTACACCTTC.

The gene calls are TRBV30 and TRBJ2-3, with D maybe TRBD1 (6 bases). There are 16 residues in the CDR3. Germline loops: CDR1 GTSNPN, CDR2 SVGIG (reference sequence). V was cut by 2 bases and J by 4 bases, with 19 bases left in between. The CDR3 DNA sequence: TGTGCCTGGAGTTCCGGATGGGCAGGGGAATCAGATACGCAGTATTTT. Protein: CAWSSGWAGESDTQYF.

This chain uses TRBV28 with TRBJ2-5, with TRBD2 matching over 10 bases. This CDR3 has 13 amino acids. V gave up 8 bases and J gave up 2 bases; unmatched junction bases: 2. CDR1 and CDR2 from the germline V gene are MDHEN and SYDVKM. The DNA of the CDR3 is TGTGCCAGCCGGACTAGCGGACAAGAGACCCAGTACTTC. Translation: CASRTSGQETQYF.

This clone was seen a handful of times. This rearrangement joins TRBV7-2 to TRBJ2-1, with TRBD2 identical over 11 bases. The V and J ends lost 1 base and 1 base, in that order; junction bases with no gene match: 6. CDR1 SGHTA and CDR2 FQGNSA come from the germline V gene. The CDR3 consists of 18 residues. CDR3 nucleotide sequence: TGTGCCAGCAGCTTAGTGACTAGCGGGGTGTGGTCCTACAATGAGCAGTTCTTC. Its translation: CASSLVTSGVWSYNEQFF.

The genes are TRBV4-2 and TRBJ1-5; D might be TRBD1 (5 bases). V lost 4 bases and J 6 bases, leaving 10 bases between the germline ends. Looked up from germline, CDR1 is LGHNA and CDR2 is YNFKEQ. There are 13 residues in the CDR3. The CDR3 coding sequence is TGTGCCAGCAGCCGCGACAGATTTCAGCCCCAGCATTTT. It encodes CASSRDRFQPQHF.